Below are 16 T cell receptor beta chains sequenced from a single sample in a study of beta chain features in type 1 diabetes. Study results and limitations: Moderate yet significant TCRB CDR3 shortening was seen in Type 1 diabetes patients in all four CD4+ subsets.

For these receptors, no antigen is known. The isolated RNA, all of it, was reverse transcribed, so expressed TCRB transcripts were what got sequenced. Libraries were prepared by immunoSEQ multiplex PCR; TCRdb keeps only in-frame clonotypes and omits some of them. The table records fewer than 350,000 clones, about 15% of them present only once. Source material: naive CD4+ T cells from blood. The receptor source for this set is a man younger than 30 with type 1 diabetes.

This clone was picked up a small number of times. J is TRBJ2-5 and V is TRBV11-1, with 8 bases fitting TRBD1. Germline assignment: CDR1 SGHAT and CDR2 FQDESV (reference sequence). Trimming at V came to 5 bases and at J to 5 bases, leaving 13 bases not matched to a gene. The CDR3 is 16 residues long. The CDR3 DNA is TGTGCCAGCAGCCTTTCCCGACAGGGGACTTTGGAGACCCAGTACTTC. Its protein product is CASSLSRQGTLETQYF.

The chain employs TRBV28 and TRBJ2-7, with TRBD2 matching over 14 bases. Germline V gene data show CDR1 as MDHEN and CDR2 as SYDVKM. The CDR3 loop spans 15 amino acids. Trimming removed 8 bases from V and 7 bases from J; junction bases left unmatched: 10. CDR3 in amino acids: CASRPGLAGVREQYF. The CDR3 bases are TGTGCCAGCCGGCCGGGACTAGCGGGAGTCAGGGAGCAGTACTTC.

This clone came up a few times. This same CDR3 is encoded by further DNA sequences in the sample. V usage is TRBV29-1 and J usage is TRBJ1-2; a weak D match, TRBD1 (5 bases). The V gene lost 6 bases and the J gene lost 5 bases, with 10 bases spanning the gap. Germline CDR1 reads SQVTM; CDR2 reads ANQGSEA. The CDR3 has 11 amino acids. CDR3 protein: CSVSSGYGYTF. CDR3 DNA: TGCAGCGTGAGTTCAGGGTATGGCTACACCTTC.

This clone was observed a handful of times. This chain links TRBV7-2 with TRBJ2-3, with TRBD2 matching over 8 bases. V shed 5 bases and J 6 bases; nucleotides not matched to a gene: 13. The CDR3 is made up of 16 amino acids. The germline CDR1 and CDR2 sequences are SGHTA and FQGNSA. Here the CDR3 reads CASSPTLTGGRDTQYF. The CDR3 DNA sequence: TGTGCCAGCAGCCCTACCCTCACGGGAGGGCGGGATACGCAGTATTTT.

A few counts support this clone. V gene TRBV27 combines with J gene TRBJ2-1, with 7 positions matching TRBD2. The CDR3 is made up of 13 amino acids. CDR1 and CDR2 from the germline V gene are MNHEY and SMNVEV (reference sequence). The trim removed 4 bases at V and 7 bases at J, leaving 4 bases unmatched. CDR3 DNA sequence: TGTGCCAGCAGTTCCGAAGCGGGAAATGAGCAGTTCTTC. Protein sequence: CASSSEAGNEQFF.

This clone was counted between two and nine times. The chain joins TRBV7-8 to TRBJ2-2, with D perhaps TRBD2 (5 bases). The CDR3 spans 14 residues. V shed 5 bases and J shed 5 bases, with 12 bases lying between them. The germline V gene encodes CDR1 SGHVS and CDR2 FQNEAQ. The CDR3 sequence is CASSPGRGTGELFF. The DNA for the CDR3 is TGTGCCAGCAGCCCTGGTCGGGGAACCGGGGAGCTGTTTTTT.

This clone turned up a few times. The DNA of the CDR3 is TGCGCCAGCAGCGGTGCACAGGGTAGTTGGAATTCACCCCTCCACTTT. Translation: CASSGAQGSWNSPLHF. The chain is built from TRBV5-1 and TRBJ1-6; tentative D call: TRBD1 (6 bases). The CDR3 consists of 16 residues. In germline, CDR1 is SGHRS, CDR2 YFSETQ. V lost 4 bases and J 7 bases, leaving 18 bases between the germline ends.

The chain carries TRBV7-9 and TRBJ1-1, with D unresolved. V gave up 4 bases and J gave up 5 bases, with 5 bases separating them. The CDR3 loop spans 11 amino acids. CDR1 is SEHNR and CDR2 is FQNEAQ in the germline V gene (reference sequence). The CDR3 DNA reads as TGTGCCAGCAGCTGGCGGACTGAAGCTTTCTTT. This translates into CASSWRTEAFF.

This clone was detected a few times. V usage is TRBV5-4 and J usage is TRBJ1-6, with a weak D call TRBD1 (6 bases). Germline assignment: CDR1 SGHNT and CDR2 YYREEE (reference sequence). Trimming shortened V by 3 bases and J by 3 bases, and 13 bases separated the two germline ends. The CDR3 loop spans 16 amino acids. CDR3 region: CASSSEPGHYNSPLHF. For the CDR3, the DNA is TGTGCCAGCAGCTCGGAACCGGGACACTATAATTCACCCCTCCACTTT.

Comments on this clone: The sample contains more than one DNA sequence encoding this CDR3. The CDR3 is CASSPQGNQPQHF. For the CDR3, the DNA is TGCGCCAGCAGTCCTCAGGGCAATCAGCCCCAGCATTTT. V gene TRBV5-1 combines with J gene TRBJ1-5, with unresolved D. The germline V and J ends were trimmed by 5 bases and 2 bases, with 8 bases remaining between them. Germline V gene data show CDR1 as SGHRS and CDR2 as YFSETQ. The CDR3 sequence is 13 residues long.

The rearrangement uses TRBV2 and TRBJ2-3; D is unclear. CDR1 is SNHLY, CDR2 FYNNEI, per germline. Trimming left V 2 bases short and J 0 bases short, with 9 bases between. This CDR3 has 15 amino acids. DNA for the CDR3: TGTGCCAGCAGTGAACGGCAGGCCAGCACAGATACGCAGTATTTT. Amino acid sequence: CASSERQASTDTQYF.

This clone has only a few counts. In nucleotides, the CDR3 is TGTGCCAGCAGCTCCAGTGGGGGAGGAGGTGGCTACACCTTC. Encoded protein: CASSSSGGGGGYTF. V and J are TRBV9 and TRBJ1-2; tentative D call: TRBD1 (5 bases). Deletions cut 4 bases from V and 7 bases from J, with 17 bases between. In germline, CDR1 is SGDLS, CDR2 YYNGEE. This CDR3 spans 14 amino acids.

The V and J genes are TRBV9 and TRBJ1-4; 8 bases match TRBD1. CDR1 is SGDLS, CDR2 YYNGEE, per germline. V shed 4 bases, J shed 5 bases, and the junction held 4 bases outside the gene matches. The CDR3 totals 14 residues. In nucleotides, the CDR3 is TGTGCCAGCAGCCCACAGGGGGGGAATGAAAAACTGTTTTTT. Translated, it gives CASSPQGGNEKLFF.

This chain's CDR3 is CASSLGTSGRVEQFF. In DNA form, the CDR3 reads TGTGCCAGCAGCTTAGGGACTAGCGGGAGGGTTGAGCAGTTCTTC. The J gene is TRBJ2-1, the V gene TRBV7-2, with 15 bases that match TRBD2. Germline assignment: CDR1 SGHTA and CDR2 FQGNSA. This CDR3 is built from 15 residues. J was trimmed by 9 bases and V by 1 base; bases with no gene match: 1.

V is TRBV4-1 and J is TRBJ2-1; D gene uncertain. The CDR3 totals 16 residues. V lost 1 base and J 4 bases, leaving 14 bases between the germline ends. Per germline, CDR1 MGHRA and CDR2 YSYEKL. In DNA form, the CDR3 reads TGCGCCAGCAGCCAAGGGCGGCCACTTGAGTACAATGAGCAGTTCTTC. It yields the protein CASSQGRPLEYNEQFF.

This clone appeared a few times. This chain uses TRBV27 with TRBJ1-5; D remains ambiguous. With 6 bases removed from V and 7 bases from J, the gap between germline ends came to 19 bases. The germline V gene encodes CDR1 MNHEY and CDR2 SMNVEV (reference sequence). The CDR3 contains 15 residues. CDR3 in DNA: TGTGCCAGCAGACCTGGACTTCACCCCCCACAGCCCCAGCATTTT. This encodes CASRPGLHPPQPQHF.